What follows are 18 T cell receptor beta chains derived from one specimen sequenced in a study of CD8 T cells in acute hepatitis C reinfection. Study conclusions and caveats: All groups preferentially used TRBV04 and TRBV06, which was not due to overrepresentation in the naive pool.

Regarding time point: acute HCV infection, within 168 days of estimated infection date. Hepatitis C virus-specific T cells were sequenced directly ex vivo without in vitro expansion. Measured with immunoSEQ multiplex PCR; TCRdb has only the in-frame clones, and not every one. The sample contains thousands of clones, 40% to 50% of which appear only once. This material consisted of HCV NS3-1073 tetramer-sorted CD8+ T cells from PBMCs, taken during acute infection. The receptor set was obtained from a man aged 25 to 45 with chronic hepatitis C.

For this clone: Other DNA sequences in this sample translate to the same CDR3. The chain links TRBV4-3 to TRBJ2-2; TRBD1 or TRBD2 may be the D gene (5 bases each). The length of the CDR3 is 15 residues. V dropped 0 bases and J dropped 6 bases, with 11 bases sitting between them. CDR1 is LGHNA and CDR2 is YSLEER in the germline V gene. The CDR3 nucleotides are TGCGCCAGCAGCCAAGAAGTCGGGGCCCCCGGGGAGCTGTTTTTT. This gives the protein CASSQEVGAPGELFF.

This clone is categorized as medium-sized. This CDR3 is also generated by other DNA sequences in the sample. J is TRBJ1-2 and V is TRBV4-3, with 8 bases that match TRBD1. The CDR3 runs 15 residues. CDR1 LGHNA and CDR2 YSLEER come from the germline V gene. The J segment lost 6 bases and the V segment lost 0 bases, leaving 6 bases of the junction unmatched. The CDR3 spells CASSQEPTGVDGYTF. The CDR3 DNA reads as TGCGCCAGCAGCCAAGAACCGACAGGGGTGGATGGCTACACCTTC.

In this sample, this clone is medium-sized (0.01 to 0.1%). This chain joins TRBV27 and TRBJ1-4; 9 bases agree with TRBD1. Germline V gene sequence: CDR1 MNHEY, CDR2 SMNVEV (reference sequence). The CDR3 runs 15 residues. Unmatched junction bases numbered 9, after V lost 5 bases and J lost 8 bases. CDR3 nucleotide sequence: TGTGCCAGCAGTATAACAGGGGGCGCTTGGGAAAAACTGTTTTTT. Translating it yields CASSITGGAWEKLFF. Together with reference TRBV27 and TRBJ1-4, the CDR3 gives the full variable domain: EAQVTQNPRYLITVTGKKLTVTCSQNMNHEYMSWYRQDPGLGLRQIYYSMNVEVTDKGDVPEGYKVSRKEKRNFPLILESPSPNQTSLYFCASSITGGAWEKLFFGSGTQLSVL.

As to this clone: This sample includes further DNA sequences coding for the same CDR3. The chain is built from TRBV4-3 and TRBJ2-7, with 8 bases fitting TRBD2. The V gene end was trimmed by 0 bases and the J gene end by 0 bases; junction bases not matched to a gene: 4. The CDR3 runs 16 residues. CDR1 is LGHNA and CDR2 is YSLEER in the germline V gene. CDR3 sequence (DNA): TGCGCCAGCAGCCAAGAGCTAGCGGGCGCCTCCTACGAGCAGTACTTC. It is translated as CASSQELAGASYEQYF.

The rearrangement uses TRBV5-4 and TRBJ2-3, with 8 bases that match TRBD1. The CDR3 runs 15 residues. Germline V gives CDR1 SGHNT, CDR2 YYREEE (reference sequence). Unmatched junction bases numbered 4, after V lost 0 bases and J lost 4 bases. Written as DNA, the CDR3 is TGTGCCAGCAGCTTGGCGACAGGGGAACCAGATACGCAGTATTTT. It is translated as CASSLATGEPDTQYF.

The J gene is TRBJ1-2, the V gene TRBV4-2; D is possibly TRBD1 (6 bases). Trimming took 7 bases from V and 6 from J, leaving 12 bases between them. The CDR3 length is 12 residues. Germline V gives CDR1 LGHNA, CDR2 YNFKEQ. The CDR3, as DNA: TGTGCCAGCAACCTCCAGGGGCATGGCTACACCTTC. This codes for CASNLQGHGYTF.

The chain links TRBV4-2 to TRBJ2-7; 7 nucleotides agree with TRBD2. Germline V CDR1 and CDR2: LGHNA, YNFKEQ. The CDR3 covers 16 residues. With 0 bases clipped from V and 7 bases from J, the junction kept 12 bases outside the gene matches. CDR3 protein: CASSQELAGAPGEQYF. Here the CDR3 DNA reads TGTGCCAGCAGCCAAGAGTTGGCGGGAGCGCCCGGGGAGCAGTACTTC.

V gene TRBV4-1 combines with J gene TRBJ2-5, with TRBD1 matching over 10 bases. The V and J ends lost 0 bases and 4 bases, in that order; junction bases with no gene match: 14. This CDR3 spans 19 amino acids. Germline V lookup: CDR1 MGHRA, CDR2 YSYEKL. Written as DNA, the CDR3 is TGCGCCAGCAGCCAAGATGCGGGGACAGGGGACCCTCAAAGAGAGACCCAGTACTTC. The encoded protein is CASSQDAGTGDPQRETQYF.

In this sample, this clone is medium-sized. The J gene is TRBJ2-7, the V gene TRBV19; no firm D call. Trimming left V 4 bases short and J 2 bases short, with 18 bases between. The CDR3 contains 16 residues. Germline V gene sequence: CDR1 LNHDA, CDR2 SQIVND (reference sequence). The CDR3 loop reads CASSNLFDLGPYEQYF. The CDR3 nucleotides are TGTGCCAGTAGTAATTTGTTCGATCTGGGTCCCTACGAGCAGTACTTC.

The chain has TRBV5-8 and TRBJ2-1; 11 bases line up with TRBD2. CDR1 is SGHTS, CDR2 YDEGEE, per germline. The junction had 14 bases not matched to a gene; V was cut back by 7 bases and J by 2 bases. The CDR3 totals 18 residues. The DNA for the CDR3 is TGTGCCAGCGTCTGGACTAGCGGGCCCAACGAACCCTACAATGAGCAGTTCTTC. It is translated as CASVWTSGPNEPYNEQFF.

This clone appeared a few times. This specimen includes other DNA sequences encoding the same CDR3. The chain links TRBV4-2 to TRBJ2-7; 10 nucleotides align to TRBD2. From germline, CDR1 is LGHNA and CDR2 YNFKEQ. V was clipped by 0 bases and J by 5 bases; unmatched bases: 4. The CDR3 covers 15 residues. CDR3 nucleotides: TGTGCCAGCAGCCAAGAAGTAGCGGGAGGAAACGAGCAGTACTTC. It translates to CASSQEVAGGNEQYF.

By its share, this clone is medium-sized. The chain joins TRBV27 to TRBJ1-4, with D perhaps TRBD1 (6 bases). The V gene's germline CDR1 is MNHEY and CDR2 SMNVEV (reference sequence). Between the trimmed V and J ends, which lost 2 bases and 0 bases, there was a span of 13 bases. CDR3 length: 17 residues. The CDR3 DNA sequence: TGTGCCAGCAGTTTAACTGGGGGCTGGTCAACTAATGAAAAACTGTTTTTT. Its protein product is CASSLTGGWSTNEKLFF.

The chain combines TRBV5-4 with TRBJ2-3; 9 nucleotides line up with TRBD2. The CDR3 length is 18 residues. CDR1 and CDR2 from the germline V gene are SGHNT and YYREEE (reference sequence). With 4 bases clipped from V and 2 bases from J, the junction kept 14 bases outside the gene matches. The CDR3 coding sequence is TGTGCCAGCAGCCCCTCGGAAGGTAGCGGGGGTTACACAGATACGCAGTATTTT. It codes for CASSPSEGSGGYTDTQYF.

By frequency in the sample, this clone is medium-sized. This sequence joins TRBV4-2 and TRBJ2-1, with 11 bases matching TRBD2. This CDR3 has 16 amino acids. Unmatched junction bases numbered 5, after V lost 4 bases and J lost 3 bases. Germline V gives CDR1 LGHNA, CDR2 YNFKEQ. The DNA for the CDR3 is TGTGCCAGCAGCCCGGCGGGACTAGCGGTCTACAATGAGCAGTTCTTC. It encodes CASSPAGLAVYNEQFF.

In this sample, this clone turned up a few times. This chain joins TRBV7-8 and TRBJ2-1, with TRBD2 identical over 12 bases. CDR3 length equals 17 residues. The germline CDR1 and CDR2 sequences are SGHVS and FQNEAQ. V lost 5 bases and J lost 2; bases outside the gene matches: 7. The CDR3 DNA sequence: TGTGCCAGCAGCGTCCGACTAGCGGGGGACCCCTACAATGAGCAGTTCTTC. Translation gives CASSVRLAGDPYNEQFF.

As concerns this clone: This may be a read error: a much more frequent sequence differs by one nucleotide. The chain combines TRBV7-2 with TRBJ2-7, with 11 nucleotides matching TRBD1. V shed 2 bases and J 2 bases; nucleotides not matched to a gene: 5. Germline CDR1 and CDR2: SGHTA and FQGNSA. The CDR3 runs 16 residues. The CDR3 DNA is TGTGCCAGCAGCTTAATGGGACAGGGGGGGGCCTACGAGCAGTACTTC. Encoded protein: CASSLMGQGGAYEQYF.

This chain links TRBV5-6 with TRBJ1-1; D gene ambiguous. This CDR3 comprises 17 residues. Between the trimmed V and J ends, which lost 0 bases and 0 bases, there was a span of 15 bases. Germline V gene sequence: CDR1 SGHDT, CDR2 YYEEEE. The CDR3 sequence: CASSLDPGLLMNTEAFF. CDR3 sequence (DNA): TGTGCCAGCAGCTTGGATCCGGGGTTACTCATGAACACTGAAGCTTTCTTT. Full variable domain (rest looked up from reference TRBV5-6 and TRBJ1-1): DAGVTQSPTHLIKTRGQQVTLRCSPKSGHDTVSWYQQALGQGPQFIFQYYEEEERQRGNFPDRFSGHQFPNYSSELNVNALLLGDSALYLCASSLDPGLLMNTEAFFGQGTRLTVV.

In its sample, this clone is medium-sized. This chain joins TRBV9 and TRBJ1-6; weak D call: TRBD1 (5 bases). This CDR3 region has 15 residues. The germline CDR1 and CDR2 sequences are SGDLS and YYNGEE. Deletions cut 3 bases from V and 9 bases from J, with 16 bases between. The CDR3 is CASSAGHLEPSPLHF. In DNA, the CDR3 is TGTGCCAGCAGCGCCGGACACCTAGAACCTTCACCCCTCCACTTT. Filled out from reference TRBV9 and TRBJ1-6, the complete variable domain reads DSGVTQTPKHLITATGQRVTLRCSPRSGDLSVYWYQQSLDQGLQFLIQYYNGEERAKGNILERFSAQQFPDLHSELNLSSLELGDSALYFCASSAGHLEPSPLHFGNGTRLTVT.